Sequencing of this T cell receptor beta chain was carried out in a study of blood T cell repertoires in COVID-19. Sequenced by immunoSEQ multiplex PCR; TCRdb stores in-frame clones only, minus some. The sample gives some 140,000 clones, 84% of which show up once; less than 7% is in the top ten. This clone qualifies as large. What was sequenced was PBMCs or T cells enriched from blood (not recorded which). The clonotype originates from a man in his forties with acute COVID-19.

The CDR3 sequence is CSVTTGTREQYF. As DNA, the CDR3 is TGCAGCGTTACGACAGGGACTCGGGAGCAGTACTTC. The chain links TRBV29-1 to TRBJ2-7, with D maybe TRBD1 (7 bases). Germline V gene lookup returns CDR1 SQVTM and CDR2 ANQGSEA. Trimming shortened V by 5 bases and J by 7 bases, and 15 bases separated the two germline ends. The CDR3 length is 12 residues.